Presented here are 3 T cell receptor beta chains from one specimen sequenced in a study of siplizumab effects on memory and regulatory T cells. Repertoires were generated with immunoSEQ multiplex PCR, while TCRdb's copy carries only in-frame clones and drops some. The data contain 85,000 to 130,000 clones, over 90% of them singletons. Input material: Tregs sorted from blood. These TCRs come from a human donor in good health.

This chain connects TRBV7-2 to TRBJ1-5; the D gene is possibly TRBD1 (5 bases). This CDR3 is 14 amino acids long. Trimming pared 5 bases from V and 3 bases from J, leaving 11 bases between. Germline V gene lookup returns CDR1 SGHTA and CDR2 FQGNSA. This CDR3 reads CASSPQGDNQPQHF. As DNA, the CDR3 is TGTGCCAGCAGCCCCCAGGGTGACAATCAGCCCCAGCATTTT. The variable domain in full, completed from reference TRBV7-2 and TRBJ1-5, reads GAGVSQSPSNKVTEKGKDVELRCDPISGHTALYWYRQSLGQGLEFLIYFQGNSAPDKSGLPSDRFSAERTGGSVSTLTIQRTQQEDSAVYLCASSPQGDNQPQHFGDGTRLSIL.

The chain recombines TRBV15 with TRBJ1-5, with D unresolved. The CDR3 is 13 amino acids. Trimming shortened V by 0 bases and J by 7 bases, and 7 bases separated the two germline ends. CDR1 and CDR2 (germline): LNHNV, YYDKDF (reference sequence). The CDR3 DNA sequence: TGTGCCACCAGCAGAGACAGAGGCCAGCCCCAGCATTTT. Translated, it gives CATSRDRGQPQHF.

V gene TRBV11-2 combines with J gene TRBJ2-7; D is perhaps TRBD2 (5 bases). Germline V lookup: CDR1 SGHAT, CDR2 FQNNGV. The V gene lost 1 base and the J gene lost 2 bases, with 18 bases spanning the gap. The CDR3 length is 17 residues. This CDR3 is CASSLASWGDRTYEQYF. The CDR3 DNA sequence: TGTGCCAGCAGCTTAGCCTCGTGGGGAGACCGAACCTACGAGCAGTACTTC.